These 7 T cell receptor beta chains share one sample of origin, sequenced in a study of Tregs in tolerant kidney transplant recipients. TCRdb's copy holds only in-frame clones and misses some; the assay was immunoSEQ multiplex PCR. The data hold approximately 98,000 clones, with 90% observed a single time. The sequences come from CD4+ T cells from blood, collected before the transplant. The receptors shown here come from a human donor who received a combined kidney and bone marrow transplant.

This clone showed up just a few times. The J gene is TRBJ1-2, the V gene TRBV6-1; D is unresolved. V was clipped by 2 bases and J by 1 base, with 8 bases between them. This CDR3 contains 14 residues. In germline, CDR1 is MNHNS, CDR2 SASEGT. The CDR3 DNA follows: TGTGCCAGCAGTGAAAGAGCCGATAACTATGGCTACACCTTC. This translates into CASSERADNYGYTF.

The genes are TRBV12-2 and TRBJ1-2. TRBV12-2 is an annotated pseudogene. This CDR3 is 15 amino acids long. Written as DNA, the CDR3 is TGTGCAAGTCGCTTAGAGCGGCAGGCCGTGGCTGGCTACACCTTC. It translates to CASRLERQAVAGYTF.

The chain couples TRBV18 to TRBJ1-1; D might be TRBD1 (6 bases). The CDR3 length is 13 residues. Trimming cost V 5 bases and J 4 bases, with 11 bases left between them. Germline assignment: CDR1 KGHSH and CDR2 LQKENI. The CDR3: CASSSTGSTEAFF. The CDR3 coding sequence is TGTGCCAGCTCATCCACAGGGAGCACTGAAGCTTTCTTT.

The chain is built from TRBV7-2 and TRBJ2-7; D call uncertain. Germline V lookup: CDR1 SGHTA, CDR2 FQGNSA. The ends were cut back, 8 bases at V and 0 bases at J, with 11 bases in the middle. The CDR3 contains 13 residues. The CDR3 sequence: CASSRSRSYEQYF. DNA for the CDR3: TGTGCCAGCTCACGATCGCGCTCCTACGAGCAGTACTTC.

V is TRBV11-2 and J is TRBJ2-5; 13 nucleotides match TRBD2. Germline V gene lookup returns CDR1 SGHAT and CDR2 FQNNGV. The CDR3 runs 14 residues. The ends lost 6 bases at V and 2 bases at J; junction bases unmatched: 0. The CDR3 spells CASRTSGGQETQYF. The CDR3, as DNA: TGTGCCAGCAGGACTAGCGGGGGGCAAGAGACCCAGTACTTC.

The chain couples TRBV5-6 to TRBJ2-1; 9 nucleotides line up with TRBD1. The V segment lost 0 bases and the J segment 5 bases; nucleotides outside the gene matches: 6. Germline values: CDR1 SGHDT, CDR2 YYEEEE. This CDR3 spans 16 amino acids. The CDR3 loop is CASSLVWTGDNNEQFF. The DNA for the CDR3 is TGTGCCAGCAGCTTGGTTTGGACAGGGGATAACAATGAGCAGTTCTTC. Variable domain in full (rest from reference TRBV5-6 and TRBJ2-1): DAGVTQSPTHLIKTRGQQVTLRCSPKSGHDTVSWYQQALGQGPQFIFQYYEEEERQRGNFPDRFSGHQFPNYSSELNVNALLLGDSALYLCASSLVWTGDNNEQFFGPGTRLTVL.

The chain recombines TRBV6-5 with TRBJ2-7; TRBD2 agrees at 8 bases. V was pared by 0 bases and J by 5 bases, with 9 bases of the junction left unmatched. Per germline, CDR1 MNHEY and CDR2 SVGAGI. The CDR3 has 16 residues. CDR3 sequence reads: CASSYSGGGPRDEQYF. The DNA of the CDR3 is TGTGCCAGCAGTTACTCAGGCGGGGGGCCCCGGGACGAGCAGTACTTC.